These 14 T cell receptor beta chains came from one sample sequenced in a study of liver allograft versus peripheral blood T cells. Study in general: Transplanted-liver and recipient peripheral blood T cell receptor repertoires were compared.

Each CDR3 protein is one row after TCRdb ran MiXCR on the reads. The sample has 7,000 to 9,500 distinct CDR3 sequences, over 15% seen once; the top ten hold around 23%. Receptors originate from a human patient who had a liver transplant. Some of the T cells might come from the graft donor.

In this sample, this clonotype is medium-sized. The chain has TRBV29-1 and TRBJ1-2; D possibly corresponds to TRBD1 (5 bases). Deletions cut 3 bases from V and 7 bases from J, with 18 bases between. Per germline, CDR1 SQVTM and CDR2 ANQGSEA. The CDR3 loop spans 14 amino acids. The CDR3 loop is CSVDGAGLIGGYTF. For the CDR3, the DNA is TGCAGCGTTGACGGGGCGGGTTTGATCGGTGGCTACACCTTC.

In this sample, this clonotype is medium-sized. The rearrangement links TRBV6-5 to TRBJ1-1, with D uncertain. Trimming stripped 7 bases from V and 3 bases from J, with 15 bases between. The CDR3 consists of 14 residues. Germline loops: CDR1 MNHEY, CDR2 SVGAGI. CDR3 bases: TGTGCCAGCACTCACCTCCCAGGACACACTGAAGCTTTCTTT. Its translation is CASTHLPGHTEAFF.

The chain links TRBV7-4 to TRBJ2-4; 7 nucleotides match TRBD1. In germline, CDR1 is SGHVT, CDR2 SQSDAQ. V lost 5 bases, J lost 5 bases, and 12 bases stayed unmatched. The CDR3 is 16 residues long. CDR3 sequence: CASSPVNRDRENIQYF. The CDR3 nucleotides read TGTGCCAGCAGCCCCGTAAACCGGGACAGAGAAAACATTCAGTACTTC.

The V and J genes are TRBV19 and TRBJ2-7; TRBD1 matches at 8 bases. The CDR3 has 16 residues. J gave up 5 bases and V 6 bases, and 15 bases lay outside the gene matches. Germline V gives CDR1 LNHDA, CDR2 SQIVND (reference sequence). CDR3 loop: CASSLAGQGRNHEQYF. CDR3 bases: TGTGCCAGTAGCCTGGCCGGACAGGGTAGAAACCACGAGCAGTACTTC.

The chain has TRBV2 and TRBJ1-5, with 9 bases lining up with TRBD1. CDR1 is SNHLY and CDR2 is FYNNEI in the germline V gene. The CDR3 is made up of 15 amino acids. V was pared by 4 bases and J by 3 bases, with 4 bases of the junction left unmatched. The DNA for the CDR3 is TGTGCCAGCAGTGGGGGACAGGGATACAATCAGCCCCAGCATTTT. Protein sequence: CASSGGQGYNQPQHF. Complete variable domain (other parts from reference TRBV2 and TRBJ1-5): EPEVTQTPSHQVTQMGQEVILRCVPISNHLYFYWYRQILGQKVEFLVSFYNNEISEKSEIFDDQFSVERPDGSNFTLKIRSTKLEDSAMYFCASSGGQGYNQPQHFGDGTRLSIL.

V gene TRBV19 combines with J gene TRBJ2-7; the D call may be TRBD1 or TRBD2 (5 bases each). V was clipped by 10 bases and J by 8 bases, with 21 bases between them. The germline V gene encodes CDR1 LNHDA and CDR2 SQIVND (reference sequence). The CDR3 sequence is 13 residues long. CDR3 nucleotide sequence: TGTGCCACTCAACCGGGACCTTCTACGAAGCAGTACTTC. It codes for CATQPGPSTKQYF.

By share, this clonotype counts as medium-sized. This chain connects TRBV5-6 to TRBJ1-1, with D uncertain. V gave up 1 base and J gave up 10 bases, with 20 bases separating them. Germline V gene sequence: CDR1 SGHDT, CDR2 YYEEEE. The CDR3 has 15 residues. The CDR3 bases are TGTGCCAGCAGCTTGATGAGACGGGAGAAGCATGGAGCTTTCTTT. As protein: CASSLMRREKHGAFF.

The chain joins TRBV7-9 to TRBJ2-7; maybe TRBD1 (6 bases). The CDR3 runs to 16 residues. Germline assignment: CDR1 SEHNR and CDR2 FQNEAQ (reference sequence). The V and J ends lost 0 bases and 2 bases respectively, with 14 bases between them. The CDR3 reads CASSLALDRPTYEQYF. For the CDR3, the DNA is TGTGCCAGCAGCTTAGCCCTTGACAGGCCAACCTACGAGCAGTACTTC.

This clonotype is judged medium-sized (0.01 to 0.1%). V and J are TRBV7-2 and TRBJ1-6; D unresolved. Trimming left V 1 base short and J 9 bases short, with 10 bases between. This CDR3 has 14 residues. The germline CDR1 and CDR2 sequences are SGHTA and FQGNSA. CDR3 amino acids: CASSLESEFSPLHF. CDR3 in DNA: TGTGCCAGCAGCTTAGAGTCCGAGTTTTCACCCCTCCACTTT.

This chain uses TRBV12-5 with TRBJ2-7; D uncertain. The CDR3 runs 12 residues. V lost 7 bases, J lost 7 bases, and 14 bases lay in between. Germline loops: CDR1 LGHNT, CDR2 FRNRAP. Here the CDR3 reads CASASHTGEQYF. The CDR3 bases are TGTGCTAGTGCCTCCCACACTGGGGAGCAGTACTTC.

This clonotype was counted a few times. This chain joins TRBV20-1 and TRBJ1-2; the D gene is possibly TRBD1 (6 bases). V was pared by 7 bases and J by 4 bases, with 10 bases between. Germline V lookup: CDR1 DFQATT, CDR2 SNEGSKA (reference sequence). The CDR3 runs to 11 residues. The CDR3 is CSGAGVYGYTF. CDR3 sequence (DNA): TGCAGTGGGGCAGGGGTCTATGGCTACACCTTC.

This clonotype has ten or more counts. V usage is TRBV19 and J usage is TRBJ2-7, with D possibly called TRBD1 or TRBD2 (5 bases each). Trimming took 5 bases from V and 4 from J, leaving 15 bases between them. The CDR3 extends over 14 amino acids. The germline V gene encodes CDR1 LNHDA and CDR2 SQIVND (reference sequence). The CDR3 region is CASSVGPRIYEQYF. CDR3 DNA sequence: TGTGCCAGTAGTGTGGGACCGAGAATTTACGAGCAGTACTTC. Full variable domain (rest looked up from reference TRBV19 and TRBJ2-7): DGGITQSPKYLFRKEGQNVTLSCEQNLNHDAMYWYRQDPGQGLRLIYYSQIVNDFQKGDIAEGYSVSREKKESFPLTVTSAQKNPTAFYLCASSVGPRIYEQYFGPGTRLTVT.

Relative to its sample, this clonotype is medium-sized. V gene TRBV6-5 combines with J gene TRBJ1-2; possibly TRBD1 for D (5 bases). CDR1 and CDR2 from the germline V gene are MNHEY and SVGAGI. This CDR3 is built from 12 residues. Deletions cut 6 bases from V and 4 bases from J, with 9 bases between. DNA of the CDR3: TGTGCCAGCAGAGAAGGGGCCTATGGCTACACCTTC. Protein: CASREGAYGYTF.

Relative to its sample, this clonotype is medium-sized. The V and J genes are TRBV6-1 and TRBJ1-1; D unclear. The V end lost 2 bases, the J end lost 9 bases, and 13 bases lay between the germline ends. The CDR3 has 13 residues. The germline CDR1 and CDR2 sequences are MNHNS and SASEGT. The CDR3 DNA reads TGTGCCAGCAGTGAAATCAGGTTTCTACAAGCTTTCTTT. Amino acids: CASSEIRFLQAFF.